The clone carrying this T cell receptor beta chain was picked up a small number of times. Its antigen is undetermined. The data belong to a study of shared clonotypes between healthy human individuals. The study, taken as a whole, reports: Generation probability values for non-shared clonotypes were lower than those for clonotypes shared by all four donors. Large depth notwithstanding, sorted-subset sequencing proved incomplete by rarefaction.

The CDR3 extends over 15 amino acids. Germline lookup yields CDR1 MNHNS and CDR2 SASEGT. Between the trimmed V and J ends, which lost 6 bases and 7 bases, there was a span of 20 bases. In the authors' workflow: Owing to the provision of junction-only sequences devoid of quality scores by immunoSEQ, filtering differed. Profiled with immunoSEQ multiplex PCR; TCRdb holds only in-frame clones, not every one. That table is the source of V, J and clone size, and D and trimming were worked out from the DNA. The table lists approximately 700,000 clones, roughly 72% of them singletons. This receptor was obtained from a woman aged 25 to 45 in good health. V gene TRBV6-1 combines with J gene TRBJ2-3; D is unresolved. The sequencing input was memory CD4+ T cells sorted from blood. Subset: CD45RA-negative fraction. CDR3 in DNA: TGTGCCAGCAGGACGGGCTTCGGTTCAATCTATACGCAGTATTTT. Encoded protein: CASRTGFGSIYTQYF.